These 5 T cell receptor beta chains were sequenced from one sample in a study of T cell responses to AZD1222 COVID-19 vaccine (dated by TCRdb to the early 2020s). Read against the paper, the sample's time point label means: baseline before first vaccination. The library relied on the immunoSEQ multiplex PCR assay. TCRdb limited this immuneACCESS table to in-frame rearrangements with V and J called. A share of clones is missing; checked studies link under half to unresolved V genes, and the rest is unexplained. This sample holds fewer than 200,000 clones; 80% to 95% were observed only once. About 9.4% of the sample rests with the top ten. The sequences come from peripheral blood, collected on day 0 of AZD1222 vaccination. All receptors come from an adult in good health.

This chain connects TRBV27 to TRBJ1-5; D is undetermined. The length of the CDR3 is 14 residues. Germline lookup yields CDR1 MNHEY and CDR2 SMNVEV (reference sequence). Trimming removed 6 bases at V and 6 bases at J, with 15 bases between. The CDR3 loop reads CASSPIVGSQPQHF. The CDR3 DNA reads TGTGCCAGCAGCCCAATTGTGGGCAGTCAGCCCCAGCATTTT.

V gene TRBV9 combines with J gene TRBJ1-4, with D tentatively TRBD1 (5 bases). Germline V lookup: CDR1 SGDLS, CDR2 YYNGEE. The CDR3 is 15 residues long. V was clipped by 4 bases and J by 3 bases, with 13 bases between them. The CDR3 here is CASSLDGDSNEKLFF. For the CDR3, the DNA is TGTGCCAGCAGCCTGGACGGGGACTCTAATGAAAAACTGTTTTTT.

The J gene is TRBJ2-1, the V gene TRBV6-4; the D call may be TRBD1 or TRBD2 (5 bases each). Germline V CDR1 and CDR2: MRHNA, SNTAGT. Trimming cost V 2 bases and J 9 bases, with 11 bases left between them. The CDR3 is 13 amino acids. For the CDR3, the DNA is TGTGCCAGCAGTGACAGGGACGGTGGTGAGCAGTTCTTC. This codes for CASSDRDGGEQFF.

The CDR3 bases are TGTGCCACCCGTCGAATCGGTGAAGCCGGAACAGATACGCAGTATTTT. It specifies CATRRIGEAGTDTQYF. The chain uses TRBV19 and TRBJ2-3; no clear D gene. V lost 10 bases and J lost 3, with 23 bases in between. Germline CDR1 is LNHDA and CDR2 is SQIVND (reference sequence). This CDR3 contains 16 residues.

The chain joins TRBV28 to TRBJ1-1; D is ambiguous. This CDR3 spans 12 amino acids. Trimming shortened V by 9 bases and J by 7 bases, and 15 bases separated the two germline ends. The germline gives CDR1 MDHEN, CDR2 SYDVKM. The CDR3 loop is CASSHSRFEAFF. CDR3 coding DNA: TGTGCCAGTTCCCACAGCAGATTTGAAGCTTTCTTT.